A selection of T cell receptor beta chains follows, all from one sample in a study of OX40 agonist ivuxolimab in advanced cancers. The table came from immunoSEQ multiplex PCR; TCRdb's copy has only in-frame clones and leaves some out. The sample includes approximately 18,000 clones, over 70% of them seen just once. The sample here was CD4+ or CD8+ T cells sorted from blood, taken in a trial of the OX40 agonist ivuxolimab. The source of these receptors is an adult with an advanced solid tumor such as melanoma, head and neck, liver or kidney cancer. Both conserved end residues are part of each CDR3. D genes are given only for firm matches. Size is omitted from some rows. Given values are once, few, many or a class for expanded clones.

clone size: NA; D gene: TRBD2; V gene: TRBV7-9; J gene: TRBJ2-1; CDR3 DNA: TGTGCCAGCAGCTTAGCTGGACTAGCCCATGAGCAGTTCTTC; CDR3 protein: CASSLAGLAHEQFF
clone size: medium-sized; D gene: NA; V gene: TRBV27; J gene: TRBJ2-7; CDR3 DNA: TGTGCCAGCAGCCGAGGGTCTCTCGAGCAGTACTTC; CDR3 protein: CASSRGSLEQYF
clone size: NA; D gene: NA; V gene: TRBV4-3; J gene: TRBJ1-2; CDR3 DNA: TGCGCCAGCAGCTCAAGCCTAGGGGAGGGCTATGGCTACACCTTC; CDR3 protein: CASSSSLGEGYGYTF
clone size: NA; D gene: NA; V gene: TRBV4-1; J gene: TRBJ1-2; CDR3 DNA: TGCGCCAGCAGCCAAGTGTGGGGTATCGCGAACTATGGCTACACCTTC; CDR3 protein: CASSQVWGIANYGYTF
clone size: few; D gene: NA; V gene: TRBV12-5; J gene: TRBJ2-2; CDR3 DNA: TGTGCTAGTGGTTTGGTATCAGGGGCGAACACCGGGGAGCTGTTTTTT; CDR3 protein: CASGLVSGANTGELFF
clone size: few; D gene: TRBD2; V gene: TRBV6-5; J gene: TRBJ2-5; CDR3 DNA: TGTGCCAGCAGTTTTAGCGGGGCCCTCCAAGAGACCCAGTACTTC; CDR3 protein: CASSFSGALQETQYF
clone size: NA; D gene: NA; V gene: TRBV6-5; J gene: TRBJ1-1; CDR3 DNA: TGTGCCAGCAGTTACTCGCGGGGGTTGAACACTGAAGCTTTCTTT; CDR3 protein: CASSYSRGLNTEAFF
clone size: NA; D gene: NA; V gene: TRBV6-1; J gene: TRBJ2-7; CDR3 DNA: TGTGCCAGCAGTGAGGGCCACTCCTACGAGCAGTACTTC; CDR3 protein: CASSEGHSYEQYF
clone size: NA; D gene: NA; V gene: TRBV19; J gene: TRBJ2-1; CDR3 DNA: TGTGCCAGTAGTAGGACCTCCGACTACAATGAGCAGTTCTTC; CDR3 protein: CASSRTSDYNEQFF
clone size: NA; D gene: NA; V gene: TRBV28; J gene: TRBJ1-1; CDR3 DNA: TGTGCCAGCAGTTTAAGGGCAGGCTTGAACACTGAAGCTTTCTTT; CDR3 protein: CASSLRAGLNTEAFF
clone size: NA; D gene: NA; V gene: TRBV6-5; J gene: TRBJ2-1; CDR3 DNA: TGTGCCAGCAGTACCGGGTCTAATGAGCAGTTCTTC; CDR3 protein: CASSTGSNEQFF
clone size: NA; D gene: NA; V gene: TRBV28; J gene: TRBJ2-5; CDR3 DNA: TGTGCCAGCAGCAATCCTGGTGTGACCCAGTACTTC; CDR3 protein: CASSNPGVTQYF
clone size: NA; D gene: NA; V gene: TRBV27; J gene: TRBJ1-2; CDR3 DNA: TGTGCCAGCAGGCCTAGAAGGGGGTATGGCTACACCTTC; CDR3 protein: CASRPRRGYGYTF
clone size: once; D gene: NA; V gene: TRBV27; J gene: TRBJ2-7; CDR3 DNA: TGTGCCAGCAGTTTAGGCGCAGGGTCCTACGAGCAGTACTTC; CDR3 protein: CASSLGAGSYEQYF
clone size: NA; D gene: NA; V gene: TRBV19; J gene: TRBJ2-1; CDR3 DNA: TGTGCCAGTAGTATAGATCTTGGGGGACTGAATGAGCAGTTCTTC; CDR3 protein: CASSIDLGGLNEQFF
clone size: NA; D gene: TRBD2; V gene: TRBV4-1; J gene: TRBJ2-5; CDR3 DNA: TGCGCCAGCAGCCCGATACTAGCGGGAGAAGAGACCCAGTACTTC; CDR3 protein: CASSPILAGEETQYF
clone size: NA; D gene: NA; V gene: TRBV11-2; J gene: TRBJ2-1; CDR3 DNA: TGTGCCAGCAGCTTAGAGTTAAATGAGCAGTTCTTC; CDR3 protein: CASSLELNEQFF
clone size: medium-sized; D gene: NA; V gene: TRBV10-1; J gene: TRBJ2-7; CDR3 DNA: TGCGCCAGCAGTGATTTAGATTCCCCCTACGAGCAGTACTTC; CDR3 protein: CASSDLDSPYEQYF
clone size: few; D gene: NA; V gene: TRBV7-9; J gene: TRBJ1-1; CDR3 DNA: TGTGCCAGCAGCTTATGGGATGAAGCTTTCTTT; CDR3 protein: CASSLWDEAFF
clone size: few; D gene: NA; V gene: TRBV4-1; J gene: TRBJ1-4; CDR3 DNA: TGCGCCAGCAGCCAAGTCGCCACGAACGAAAAACTGTTTTTT; CDR3 protein: CASSQVATNEKLFF
clone size: NA; D gene: NA; V gene: TRBV10-3; J gene: TRBJ1-5; CDR3 DNA: TGTGCCGTCCCGATCGGGACAAACAGCAATCAGCCCCAGCATTTT; CDR3 protein: CAVPIGTNSNQPQHF
clone size: NA; D gene: NA; V gene: TRBV4-1; J gene: TRBJ2-3; CDR3 DNA: TGCGCCAGCAGCCAAGATTACGCATCCAGGATGGATACGCAGTATTTT; CDR3 protein: CASSQDYASRMDTQYF
clone size: many; D gene: TRBD1; V gene: TRBV6-1; J gene: TRBJ1-3; CDR3 DNA: TGTGCCAGCAGTGTCGGGACAGGGGAGGTCAACACCATATATTTT; CDR3 protein: CASSVGTGEVNTIYF
clone size: NA; D gene: NA; V gene: TRBV11-2; J gene: TRBJ2-3; CDR3 DNA: TGTGCCAGCAGCCCCTCGCGTAGCACAGATACGCAGTATTTT; CDR3 protein: CASSPSRSTDTQYF
clone size: NA; D gene: NA; V gene: TRBV28; J gene: TRBJ1-5; CDR3 DNA: TGTGCCAGCACCTTAGGGTGGCAGCCCCAGCATTTT; CDR3 protein: CASTLGWQPQHF
clone size: NA; D gene: NA; V gene: TRBV28; J gene: TRBJ2-5; CDR3 DNA: TGTGCCAGCAGTTTATCCCCTGAAGACCAGTACTTC; CDR3 protein: CASSLSPEDQYF
clone size: NA; D gene: TRBD2; V gene: TRBV4-1; J gene: TRBJ2-2; CDR3 DNA: TGCGCCAGCAGCCAAGGGGGACTAGCGGGGACGAACACCGGGGAGCTGTTTTTT; CDR3 protein: CASSQGGLAGTNTGELFF
clone size: NA; D gene: NA; V gene: TRBV4-1; J gene: TRBJ1-1; CDR3 DNA: TGCGCCAGCAGCCAACCCATTACGGGGATGGGAACTGAAGCTTTCTTT; CDR3 protein: CASSQPITGMGTEAFF
clone size: few; D gene: NA; V gene: TRBV10-3; J gene: TRBJ1-1; CDR3 DNA: TGTGCCACCCGACAGTCCGGGCCTGACACTGAAGCTTTCTTT; CDR3 protein: CATRQSGPDTEAFF
clone size: NA; D gene: NA; V gene: TRBV19; J gene: TRBJ2-3; CDR3 DNA: TGTGCCAGTAGTATACCGGGCCGCACAGATACGCAGTATTTT; CDR3 protein: CASSIPGRTDTQYF
clone size: NA; D gene: NA; V gene: TRBV4-1; J gene: TRBJ1-1; CDR3 DNA: TGCGCCAGCAGCCAAGTCCTCAGAGGATTCGCTGAAGCTTTCTTT; CDR3 protein: CASSQVLRGFAEAFF
clone size: NA; D gene: TRBD1; V gene: TRBV28; J gene: TRBJ2-7; CDR3 DNA: TGTGCCAGCAGTCTCCTCGGGACAGGGCCCACCTACGAGCAGTACTTC; CDR3 protein: CASSLLGTGPTYEQYF
clone size: NA; D gene: TRBD1; V gene: TRBV9; J gene: TRBJ1-3; CDR3 DNA: TGTGCCAGCAGCGTAGACGCTTACGTGACAGGGGTCTCTGGAAACACCATATATTTT; CDR3 protein: CASSVDAYVTGVSGNTIYF
clone size: NA; D gene: NA; V gene: TRBV4-3; J gene: TRBJ1-1; CDR3 DNA: TGCGCCAGCAGCCAAGATTCCACTGAAGCTTTCTTT; CDR3 protein: CASSQDSTEAFF
clone size: NA; D gene: NA; V gene: TRBV10-3; J gene: TRBJ1-1; CDR3 DNA: TGTGCCATCAGGGCCCCGGGGACTGAAGCTTTCTTT; CDR3 protein: CAIRAPGTEAFF
clone size: NA; D gene: TRBD2; V gene: TRBV5-1; J gene: TRBJ2-1; CDR3 DNA: TGCGCCAGCAGCTGGCCGCCGACTAGCGGGACGGGGAATGAGCAGTTCTTC; CDR3 protein: CASSWPPTSGTGNEQFF
clone size: NA; D gene: NA; V gene: TRBV27; J gene: TRBJ2-3; CDR3 DNA: TGTGCCAGCAGTCCAATTCCCGACAGCCCGAACACAGATACGCAGTATTTT; CDR3 protein: CASSPIPDSPNTDTQYF
clone size: medium-sized; D gene: NA; V gene: TRBV9; J gene: TRBJ2-2; CDR3 DNA: TGTGCCAGCAGCGTAGCTTTTGGGGACGGACTGAACACCGGGGAGCTGTTTTTT; CDR3 protein: CASSVAFGDGLNTGELFF
clone size: NA; D gene: NA; V gene: TRBV19; J gene: TRBJ1-5; CDR3 DNA: TGTGCCAGTACCCAACAGGGCTATAGCAATCAGCCCCAGCATTTT; CDR3 protein: CASTQQGYSNQPQHF
clone size: NA; D gene: NA; V gene: TRBV6-5; J gene: TRBJ2-7; CDR3 DNA: TGTGCCAGCAGTTACTCCGAGTCAGATCCCTACGAGCAGTACTTC; CDR3 protein: CASSYSESDPYEQYF
clone size: NA; D gene: NA; V gene: TRBV5-6; J gene: TRBJ2-2; CDR3 DNA: TGTGCCAGCAGCTTGTTTTCGGGGGCGTTTACCGGGGAGCTGTTTTTT; CDR3 protein: CASSLFSGAFTGELFF
clone size: NA; D gene: NA; V gene: TRBV5-6; J gene: TRBJ1-1; CDR3 DNA: TGTGCCAGCAGACCCTATTTAAACACTGAAGCTTTCTTT; CDR3 protein: CASRPYLNTEAFF
clone size: medium-sized; D gene: NA; V gene: TRBV4-3; J gene: TRBJ1-2; CDR3 DNA: TGCGCCAGCAGCCAAGAGGAGGCGGGGACGGCTCACACCTTC; CDR3 protein: CASSQEEAGTAHTF
clone size: NA; D gene: NA; V gene: TRBV9; J gene: TRBJ1-3; CDR3 DNA: TGTGCCAGCAGCGTAGATCCCAGCTCTGGAAACACCATATATTTT; CDR3 protein: CASSVDPSSGNTIYF
clone size: few; D gene: TRBD1; V gene: TRBV4-1; J gene: TRBJ2-7; CDR3 DNA: TGCGCCAGCAGCCAAGGGCCAGGGGGCATGGACGAGCAGTACTTC; CDR3 protein: CASSQGPGGMDEQYF
clone size: once; D gene: TRBD2; V gene: TRBV4-1; J gene: TRBJ2-3; CDR3 DNA: TGCGCCAGCAGCCAGACCGTCGGACTAGCGGGGGCCGGAGGAACGCAGTATTTT; CDR3 protein: CASSQTVGLAGAGGTQYF
clone size: NA; D gene: NA; V gene: TRBV27; J gene: TRBJ2-7; CDR3 DNA: TGTGCCAGCAGCACAGGGACGCAGAGCGAGCAGTACTTC; CDR3 protein: CASSTGTQSEQYF
clone size: NA; D gene: NA; V gene: TRBV27; J gene: TRBJ1-2; CDR3 DNA: TGTGCCAGCAGTCCGGTTTATGAGGTTGGGCAAGCTGGCTACACCTTC; CDR3 protein: CASSPVYEVGQAGYTF
clone size: NA; D gene: NA; V gene: TRBV7-2; J gene: TRBJ2-2; CDR3 DNA: TGTGCCAGCAGCTTAGATTTGGGTAGCACCGGGGAGCTGTTTTTT; CDR3 protein: CASSLDLGSTGELFF
clone size: NA; D gene: NA; V gene: TRBV28; J gene: TRBJ1-6; CDR3 DNA: TGTGCCAGCAGTTTATCGATCAGGGGCCGTCATTCACCCCTCCACTTT; CDR3 protein: CASSLSIRGRHSPLHF
clone size: NA; D gene: NA; V gene: TRBV7-9; J gene: TRBJ2-2; CDR3 DNA: TGTGCCAGCGGTCTGGATAGCGGCTTCACCGGGGAGCTGTTTTTT; CDR3 protein: CASGLDSGFTGELFF
clone size: once; D gene: NA; V gene: TRBV13; J gene: TRBJ2-3; CDR3 DNA: TGTGCCAGCAGCCCCCCCAGTCGGGATACGCAGTATTTT; CDR3 protein: CASSPPSRDTQYF
clone size: few; D gene: TRBD1; V gene: TRBV10-2; J gene: TRBJ1-2; CDR3 DNA: TGCGCCAGCAGTGGTTACAGGGGGCTTTGGGGCTACACCTTC; CDR3 protein: CASSGYRGLWGYTF
clone size: NA; D gene: NA; V gene: TRBV15; J gene: TRBJ1-1; CDR3 DNA: TGTGCCACCAGCAGAGATGGAGGATTCACTGAAGCTTTCTTT; CDR3 protein: CATSRDGGFTEAFF